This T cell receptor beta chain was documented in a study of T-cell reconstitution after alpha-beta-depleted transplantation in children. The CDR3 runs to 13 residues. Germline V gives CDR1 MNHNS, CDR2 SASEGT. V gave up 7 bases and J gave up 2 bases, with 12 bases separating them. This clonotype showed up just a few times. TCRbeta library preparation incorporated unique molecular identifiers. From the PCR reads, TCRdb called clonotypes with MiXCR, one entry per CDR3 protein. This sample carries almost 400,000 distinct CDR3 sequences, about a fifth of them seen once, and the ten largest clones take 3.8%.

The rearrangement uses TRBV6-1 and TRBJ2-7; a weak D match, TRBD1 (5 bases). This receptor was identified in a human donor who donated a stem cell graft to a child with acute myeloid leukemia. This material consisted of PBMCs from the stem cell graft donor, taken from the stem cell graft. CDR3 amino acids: CASTLGATYEQYF. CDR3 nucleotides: TGTGCCAGCACCCTAGGGGCTACCTACGAGCAGTACTTC.